This TCR beta chain came from a study of blood T cell repertoires in COVID-19. The wider study: Material from acute and convalescent COVID-19 was sourced from the United States, Italy and Spain. From T cells, B-cell-depleted T cells, or PBMCs came the material, which was cDNA or gDNA.

Clones were sequenced by immunoSEQ multiplex PCR, and TCRdb holds only the in-frame ones, with some missing. The table records 200,000 to 300,000 clones, roughly 80% of them present only once. The J segment lost 9 bases and the V segment lost 1 base, leaving 3 bases of the junction unmatched. This CDR3 is 15 amino acids long. CDR1 and CDR2 from the germline V gene are LGHNA and YSLEER. This chain joins TRBV4-3 and TRBJ1-6, with 10 bases fitting TRBD1. Input material: peripheral blood. This TCR came from a woman younger than 35 with acute or convalescent COVID-19. The CDR3 loop reads CASSQAGTGVSPLHF. The CDR3 DNA reads as TGCGCCAGCAGCCAAGCCGGGACAGGGGTTTCACCCCTCCACTTT.